This TCR beta chain appears in the sequencing data of a study of shared clonotypes between healthy human individuals (dated by TCRdb to between 2020 and 2021). With regard to the full study: The cohort comprised a couple of women and a few men aged 18 to 49 years. For each donor, CD4 naive and CD4 memory were each run on three plates, CD8 naive on two plates, and CD8 memory on one plate. To estimate repertoire size and how much clonotype sharing occurs between individuals, the study deeply sequenced the blood TCR repertoires of about five healthy adults. To increase sequencing depth and limit assay-specific biases, TCR repertoire library preparation and sequencing were carried out by different laboratories using diverse techniques. Each donor's leukapheresis produced roughly between roughly 0.85 and 9.5 billion PBMCs. What the research found in general, with its limitations: Approximately 5% of naive CD4, around 3.5% of naive CD8, approximately 2.2% of memory CD4, and 0.4% of memory CD8 clonotypes were shared across a handful of donors. Larger estimated clonotype richness was generally found for naive subsets than for memory subsets. Compared with non-shared clonotypes, clonotypes shared by all four sorted-subset donors had higher generation probabilities. Only blood was sampled, and tissue TCR repertoires likely differ from those in blood. Based on pairwise subsampling, the degree of clonotype sharing among donors was expected to be affected by sequencing depth. Incomplete sequencing was indicated by rarefaction of sorted-subset datasets, despite the large sequencing depth. The genetic and exposure-history diversity represented was limited by the small number of donors.

With respect to this clone: Its antigen is unknown. Base qualities were left out, and no much larger clone turns up one base away.

TCR CDR3 regions were amplified from genomic DNA by multiplex PCR using the deep immunoSEQ assay. For each cell subset, the extracted genomic DNA was distributed evenly across all wells of several immunoSEQ 96-well plates, and each plate served as one replicate. Each replicate PCR for sorted subsets received approximately 220 ng genomic DNA, equal to some 32,000 T cell genomes. Purified libraries were quantified with a Qubit 3.0 fluorometer, sized on a Bioanalyzer 2100, and re-quantified with the KAPA Library Quantification kit. Each immunoSEQ 96-well plate was sequenced on its own single-read 150-cycle Illumina NextSeq 550 flow cell. Under the source paper's analysis protocol: Because only junctional sequences without quality scores were contained in the immunoSEQ output, filtering matching that applied to full-length reads could not be performed. Sequences were annotated with PyIR, a Python wrapper for IgBLAST v1.9, using IMGT germline references to assign V/J genes and CDR3. Reads were filtered out if the reads had weak V/J assignments (E-value above 1e-6), no CDR3, stop codons, out-of-frame junctions, or ambiguous translated residues. V3J clonotypes were defined by identical inferred V gene, J gene, and CDR3 amino acid sequence. Percentage overlap between repertoires was calculated by dividing the number of shared unique clonotypes by the size of the smaller repertoire. Three approaches were used to assess repertoire richness: RTK rarefaction, the Chao1 estimator, and Recon v2.1 estimates of unobserved clonotypes. OLGA was used to compute generation probabilities for all TCRbeta clonotypes that the gDNA method yielded from a few donors. What TCRdb holds here is the immuneACCESS table cut down to in-frame rearrangements. Part of the clones is not present; checked against another copy, under half of the missing clones reflect an unresolved V gene, and the others are unexplained. D and trimming were read from the DNA, whereas the V and J calls and clone size are those reported in that table. The sample includes millions of clones, with over 85% observed a single time. The ten largest account for 0.3% to 0.4% of the sample.

The donors were healthy, HIV-negative adults who had no recently reported acute infections or vaccinations. All donors were Caucasian adults living in Nashville, Tennessee, USA. CD4+ T cells were enriched by magnetic negative selection; naive cells were then positively selected on CD45RA, and the negative fraction formed the memory subset. After blood collection by leukapheresis, PBMCs were isolated using Ficoll-Histopaque density gradient centrifugation and then cryopreserved in the vapor phase of liquid nitrogen. Purity and quantity of every magnetically sorted T cell population were checked by analytical flow cytometry. Each sorted fraction had its genomic DNA isolated and then quantified by UV absorbance on a Nanodrop 2000c. From the cysteine up to the phenylalanine, the CDR3 has a length of 10 residues. Only CDR3 DNA remains: 30 bases, in frame from the first base. V drops 4 bases and J drops 8 bases, leaving 5 bases in between. CDR1 is given as MNHEY and CDR2 as SMNVEV, both from the germline V gene (reference sequence).

The specimen sequenced was naive CD4+ T cells from PBMCs. Sample cell subset or site, as interpreted from the label and publication: CD45RA+ positively selected. The rearranged chain carries TRBV27 and TRBJ2-5, with the D segment identity uncertain. This receptor was obtained from a man between 18 and 29 years old in good health. Some clones in this sample may be carry-over from other donors' samples. The DNA is TGTGCCAGCAGTTCCTCCACCCAGTACTTC. Its protein reads: CASSSSTQYF.